Sequencing of this T cell receptor beta chain was carried out in a study of CD8+ T cells in alopecia areata. This CDR3 has 13 residues. Germline V gene sequence: CDR1 SGHVS, CDR2 FQNEAQ. With 1 base removed from V and 4 bases from J, the gap between germline ends came to 5 bases. Sequencing relied on a cDNA template that was reverse transcribed from extracted RNA. Generated by immunoSEQ multiplex PCR, the TCRdb table keeps only in-frame clones and is missing some. The table shows about 210,000 clones, with 64% occurring only once. Treatment indicated: oral pan-JAK inhibitor, 5-10 mg twice daily. This receptor was taken from a human donor with alopecia areata. Sequenced material: CD4+ T cells sorted from blood, taken at week 4, from a patient treated with tofacitinib. This sequence joins TRBV7-8 and TRBJ1-3; D remains ambiguous. DNA of the CDR3: TGTGCCAGCAGCTTAGGCCAGGGAAACACCATATATTTT. Translation: CASSLGQGNTIYF.